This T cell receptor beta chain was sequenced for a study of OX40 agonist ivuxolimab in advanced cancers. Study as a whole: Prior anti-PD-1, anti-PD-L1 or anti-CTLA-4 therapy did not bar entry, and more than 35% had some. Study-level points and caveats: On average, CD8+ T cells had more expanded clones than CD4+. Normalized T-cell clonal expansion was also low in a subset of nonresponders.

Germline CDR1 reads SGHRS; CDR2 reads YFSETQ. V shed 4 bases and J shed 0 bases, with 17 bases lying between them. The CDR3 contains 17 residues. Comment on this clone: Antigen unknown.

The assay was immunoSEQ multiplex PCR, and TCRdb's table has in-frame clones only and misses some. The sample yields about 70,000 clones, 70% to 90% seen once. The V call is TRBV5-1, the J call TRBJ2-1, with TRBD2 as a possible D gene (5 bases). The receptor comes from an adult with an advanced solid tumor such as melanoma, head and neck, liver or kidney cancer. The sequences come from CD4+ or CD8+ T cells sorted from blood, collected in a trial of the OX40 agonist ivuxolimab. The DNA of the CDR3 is TGCGCCAGCAGCCTAGTTCCACTGGGGAGCTCCTACAATGAGCAGTTCTTC. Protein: CASSLVPLGSSYNEQFF.